The sequence of this TCR beta chain was determined in a study of cytomegalovirus exposure and HLA in healthy donors (dated by TCRdb to about 2017). For context, the study as a whole: According to an earlier analysis of several hundred of the donors, about 179 million T cells yielded 90 million to 130 million unique TCR beta sequences and 276 Gb of sequence data. An early release covering roughly 600 HLA-typed donors comprised roughly 300 gigabases of sequencing data and 85 million or so unique TCR sequences. Of the roughly 400 genotyped donors, 65% to 90% were placed in the genetic ancestry cluster associated with self-reported Caucasian donors. The study aimed to test whether signatures of past pathogen exposure could be identified by cataloging public T cell receptors. Using immunosequencing, the study profiled T cell repertoires from around 670 subjects and related those repertoires to cytomegalovirus serostatus. In addition to the first cohort of 666 subjects, a separate validation cohort of approximately 120 different subjects was used. High-throughput TCR immunosequencing, statistical association of individual TCRs with disease status, and machine learning were combined to predict cytomegalovirus infection status. In a later analysis, previously published TCR beta repertoires from several hundred donors were re-analyzed and high-resolution HLA genotyping was added so that TCR occurrence patterns could be studied. Rather than using new phenotypic data, the later analysis identified candidate immune exposures from TCR beta sequences and from how often those sequences occurred across donors. An earlier analysis of 587 of the donors applied high-throughput TCR beta sequencing to assess whether each TCR beta V gene segment acted as functional or pseudogenic. Donor age, sex, ethnicity and CMV serostatus were compiled together with the repertoire data. Genome-wide SNP genotypes for about 65% of the 666 donors were used in a later genetic analysis, which treated that subset as a discovery cohort. Every discovery cohort repertoire had been produced on one sequencing platform. Class I and class II HLA loci were covered by the typing at four-digit resolution. The number of typed donors differed by locus: roughly 620-640 for A, B, C, DRB1 and DQB1; approximately 540 for DQA1; some 610 for DPA1; and roughly 450 for DPB1. Because of strong linkage in the cohort, 5 or 6 DR-DQ haplotypes were treated as single units for association and clustering. Across 398 genotyped donors of the cohort, an average of about 240,000 unique TCR beta nucleotide sequences per donor were sequenced, and approximately 19% of those sequences were non-productive. Broad study findings and their caveats: Compared with the approximately 600-donor mean, donors in an Asian-associated ancestry cluster had fewer N-insertions in productive TCRs, according to a later genetic analysis. The sequencing pipeline was judged likely to have produced a cluster of highly shared sequence variants as a technical artifact. Assigning TCR associations to individual alleles was difficult when HLA alleles, especially DR and DQ, strongly co-occurred. In a later analysis, about 16,000 TCR beta sequences were associated with specific HLA alleles at a false discovery rate of 0.05. In vitro tests confirmed that a few of the cytomegalovirus-associated TCR beta chains recognize cytomegalovirus antigens. In a later analysis, HLA-associated TCR beta chains were found to be more clonally expanded and to have lower generation probabilities than equally common non-associated chains. In both the original and validation cohorts, the classifier was reported to diagnose cytomegalovirus status with high specificity and sensitivity. HLA typing was unavailable for some donors at each locus, so association tests used only the typed subset. In an earlier analysis of approximately 590 of the donors, most TCR beta V segments appeared in productive rearrangements about 90% or about 30% of the time, broadly matching IMGT annotations. Only TCR beta chains were sequenced in this cohort, and the absence of alpha or paired-chain data limited detectable features. Most TCR sequences were seen in very few donors, while some public TCRs were found in many individuals. Sequencing depth was assumed to be roughly uniform across donors in the presence/absence analyses, though that assumption may not hold. It was suggested by the authors that the approach could potentially be generalized to other disease states and immunological phenotypes. According to a later analysis, parvovirus B19, influenza, CMV and Epstein-Barr virus appeared linked to several top co-occurrence clusters. A later genetic analysis associated a missense DCLRE1C variant with V-gene and J-gene trimming of TCR beta chains, and an independent cohort replicated the association. In a later analysis, most CMV-associated TCR beta chains were found to appear HLA-restricted, with HLA associations seemingly driven largely by CMV exposure. For the cohort, immune exposure information was limited to CMV serostatus. According to a later analysis, TCR association rates differed among HLA loci, with DRB1 alleles showing the most associated TCRs and HLA-C alleles showing the fewest. Some IMGT-functional V segments, including TRBV6-2 and TRBV6-3, could not be told apart with the 87-base-pair reads, so those segments were excluded. Correlated functional status among segregating V segments might reflect linkage disequilibrium, but an unknown experimental factor could not be ruled out. A further reported finding was that TCR beta sequences accurately predicted the HLA-A and HLA-B alleles for most subjects in the first cohort. The study gave a list of about 150 TCR beta chains associated with cytomegalovirus. Because counts were too low, seventeen rarely observed V segments, including chromosome 9 orphons, were excluded from the earlier analysis of 587 of the donors.

This clone was seen a handful of times. No antigen is known for it. Within one base of it there is no much larger clone, and no base qualities were kept. The cohort consisted of some 730 healthy bone marrow donors. At the time of sampling, all cohort members were nominally healthy, though unrecorded immune exposures were likely present. The donor tested CMV seropositive and was one of the 289 seropositive cohort members. A peripheral blood sample was provided by each donor, and peripheral blood mononuclear cells were used for TCR beta sequencing. Genomic DNA was extracted from the blood cell samples with the Qiagen DNeasy Blood Extraction Kit. The library was produced with the immunoSEQ multiplex PCR assay. The multiplex PCR relied on a mix of 60 forward primers for TCR Vbeta segments and 13 reverse primers for TCR Jbeta segments. A multiplex PCR assay on genomic DNA amplified the CDR3 region of rearranged TCR beta genes. The amplified TCR beta libraries were sequenced on the Illumina HiSeq System as 87-base-pair reads. The study's own analysis went as follows. A later analysis tallied around 87 million unique TCR beta chains across the approximately 670 repertoires, and around 12 million of those chains were shared by two or more donors. Raw reads were error-corrected and collapsed into unique sequences by a nearest-neighbor algorithm in which closely related sequences were merged to remove PCR and sequencing errors. To assign V, D and J gene segments, CDR3 sequences were aligned to IMGT reference sequences. For a sequence to be retained, at least a six-nucleotide match to both a V gene segment and a J gene segment was required. A rearrangement was called productive if the CDR3 had no stop codons and remained in frame with V and J, and every other rearrangement was called non-productive. CDR3 was defined by IMGT convention, running from the second conserved V-encoded cysteine to the conserved J-encoded phenylalanine. The earlier analysis of more than 450 of the donors excluded sequences that lacked an unambiguous match to a single V gene segment. An earlier analysis of a few hundred of the donors classified V segments as functional when productive rearrangements were above 56.7% and as segregating when the standard deviation between donors was above 5%. A statistical classification framework was built to diagnose cytomegalovirus status from the catalog of TCR beta chain sequences. A later analysis assigned V and J genes by comparing TCR nucleotide sequences with IMGT/GENE-DB human TR gene sequences. The TCRdist pipeline was used in a later analysis to assign CDR3 sequences and most-parsimonious VDJ recombination scenarios. In a later analysis, each TCR beta chain was defined by its CDR3 amino acid sequence together with its V-gene family, and reads lacking a unique V-gene family were excluded. A later analysis removed 500 to 600 highly shared, low-generation-probability nucleotide sequences to deal with suspected cross-contamination and a sequencing artifact. A later analysis calculated a clonal expansion index for each public chain from normalized within-repertoire ranks of inferred template counts. A later analysis computed generation probabilities with a VDJ recombination model fitted to out-of-frame rearrangements, and checked the results against IGoR. In a later analysis, TCR-TCR, TCR-HLA and TCR-CMV co-occurrence was scored with hypergeometric tests, and a repertoire-size bias correction was applied to TCR pairs. False discovery rates were estimated in a later analysis by permuting HLA or CMV assignments 20 times. In a later analysis, co-occurring TCRs were grouped using DBSCAN, with TCRdist sequence similarity added in when clustering inside HLA-allele-positive subsets. Repertoires with fewer than 30,000 or more than 120,000 public chains were left out of co-occurrence clustering, as were five repertoires with anomalous nucleotide sharing. As stored in TCRdb, this immuneACCESS dataset retains in-frame rearrangements with V and J assigned. A fraction of the clones does not appear; measured against another copy, unresolved V genes explain less than half of the discrepancy, and the remainder lacks a known reason. The V and J calls and the clone size are those of that table, but D and trimming were determined from the DNA. The sample contains 100,000 to 150,000 clones, less than 10% of them found a single time. The leading ten clones occupy 6% of the sample.

Spanning cysteine to phenylalanine, the CDR3 consists of 19 amino acids. The retained sequence is limited to the CDR3, 57 bases, with the frame set at the first base. In the germline V gene (reference sequence), CDR1 corresponds to WNHNN and CDR2 to SYGVQD. V is reduced by 3 bases and J by 4 bases, leaving a spacing of 26 bases between them. The chain links TRBV10-1 with TRBJ2-3; the D gene remains uncertain. This clonotype was obtained from a woman aged 40 to 50 in good health and CMV-seropositive. Sample: PBMCs. The DNA sequence reads TGCGCCAGCAGTGATTCCTTTGAGACACCCCTTGCCCCGGCAGATACGCAGTATTTT. It translates as CASSDSFETPLAPADTQYF.